The 10 T cell receptor beta chains given below trace back to one sample, sequenced in a study of tumor-infiltrating lymphocytes in primary liver carcinoma. TCR beta cDNA was prepared out of approximately 470 ng total RNA by means of a constant-region primer. Modified slightly, ARM-PCR produced TCR beta libraries over three nested multiplex PCR rounds. The first two PCR rounds, roughly 10 cycles each, used TRBV1-TRBV30 forward primers and a C-beta reverse primer. One entry per CDR3 protein, called by TCRdb with MiXCR from the multiplex PCR reads. The data hold about 200,000 distinct CDR3 sequences, with about 82% observed a single time. It was from around 20-30 mg of unsorted bulk tissue that RNA and DNA were co-extracted. What was sequenced was tumor tissue from primary liver carcinoma. Receptor source: a man aged 40-49 years with primary liver carcinoma and hepatitis B virus infection.

This clonotype was recorded only once. Relative to the germline gene, one junction end is altered; a read error may explain this. J is TRBJ1-1 and V is TRBV7-9; D remains unclear. There are 17 residues in the CDR3. CDR1 is SEHNR, CDR2 FQNEAQ, per germline (reference sequence). Written as DNA, the CDR3 is TGTGCCAGCATCGGTCGGGCAGGAGTAAGTGGGAACACTGAAGGTTTTTTT. Protein sequence: CASIGRAGVSGNTEGFF. The full variable domain, its missing parts supplied by reference TRBV7-9 and TRBJ1-1, is DTGVSQNPRHKITKRGQNVTFRCDPISEHNRLYWYRQTLGQGPEFLTYFQNEAQLEKSRLLSDRFSAERPKGSFSTLEIQRTEQGDSAMYLCASIGRAGVSGNTEGFFGQGTRLTVV.

This clonotype was observed once. The junction differs from germline at one of its ends, possibly a read error. This chain connects TRBV30 to TRBJ1-1, with D unclear. Germline V CDR1 and CDR2: GTSNPN, SVGIG (reference sequence). The CDR3 totals 13 residues. The CDR3: CAWSADWRTEAFF. CDR3 bases: TGTGCTTGGAGTGCGGATTGGAGGACTGAAGCTTTCTTT. The full variable domain, with the rest looked up from reference TRBV30 and TRBJ1-1, is SQTIHQWPATLVQPVGSPLSLECTVEGTSNPNLYWYRQAAGRGLQLLFYSVGIGQISSEVPQNLSASRPQDRQFILSSKKLLLSDSGFYLCAWSADWRTEAFFGQGTRLTVV.

Of note for this clonotype: Relative to the germline gene, one junction end is altered; a read error may explain this. The rearrangement uses TRBV6-2 or TRBV6-3 and TRBJ2-7; D remains ambiguous. Germline V gives CDR1 MNHEY, CDR2 SVGEGT. CDR3 length equals 11 residues. CDR3 protein: CASSTVYEQYF. The CDR3 DNA is TGTGCCAGCAGTACCGTCTACGAGCAGTATTTC.

As to this clonotype: Germline is not matched at one junction end, which may reflect a read error. The gene calls are TRBV5-1 and TRBJ2-5, with 7 bases aligning to TRBD2. This CDR3 has 13 amino acids. In germline, CDR1 is SGHRS, CDR2 YFSETQ. The CDR3 sequence is CARSFSGQETQYF. The CDR3 DNA sequence: TGCGCCAGGAGCTTTAGCGGGCAAGAGACCCAGTACTTC.

The V call is TRBV5-1, the J call TRBJ2-5; D not resolved. Trimming pared 4 bases from V and 2 bases from J, leaving 12 bases between. Germline CDR1 and CDR2: SGHRS and YFSETQ. This CDR3 has 14 residues. The CDR3 nucleotides read TGCGCCAGCAGCCTCGGCCAATTTCAAGAGACCCAGTACTTC. This sequence encodes CASSLGQFQETQYF.

This chain links TRBV11-2 with TRBJ2-1; maybe TRBD1 (5 bases). Trimming shortened V by 3 bases and J by 9 bases, and 18 bases separated the two germline ends. Germline CDR1 reads SGHAT; CDR2 reads FQNNGV. The CDR3 is made up of 15 amino acids. CDR3 nucleotide sequence: TGTGCCAGCAGCTTTAGCAGGCCACTTGACAGTGAGCAGTTCTTC. It is translated as CASSFSRPLDSEQFF.

With respect to this clonotype: A junction boundary mismatches the germline segment, possibly from a read error. The chain is built from TRBV10-3 and TRBJ2-5, with a weak D call TRBD2 (5 bases). This CDR3 is 15 amino acids long. The germline gives CDR1 ENHRY, CDR2 SYGVKD. CDR3 loop: CAISAISGSQETQYF. DNA of the CDR3: TGTGCCATCAGTGCGATCTCGGGGTCCCAAGAGACCCAATACTTC.

The chain carries TRBV12-3 or TRBV12-4 and TRBJ2-7, with D perhaps TRBD2 (5 bases). The CDR3 is 12 amino acids. The CDR3, as DNA: TGTGTCATCAGTTTCCGGACTTACGAGCAGTACTTC. Protein: CVISFRTYEQYF.

Regarding this clonotype: A junction boundary mismatches the germline segment, possibly from a read error. This chain connects TRBV29-1 to TRBJ2-7, with D uncertain. This CDR3 contains 14 residues. CDR1 and CDR2 (germline): SQVTM, ANQGSEA. DNA for the CDR3: TGCAGCGTCCCAGACATGGTGGATCAGATTGAGCACTACTTC. Its translation is CSVPDMVDQIEHYF.

Concerning this clonotype: Germline is not matched at one junction end, which may reflect a read error. V gene TRBV5-4 combines with J gene TRBJ1-2; TRBD1 matches at 7 bases. The germline V gene has CDR1 SGHNT and CDR2 YYREEE (reference sequence). The CDR3 consists of 14 residues. CDR3 DNA: TGTGCCAGCAGCGAAGGGACAGTTAACTATGGCTACGCCTTC. Encoded protein: CASSEGTVNYGYAF.